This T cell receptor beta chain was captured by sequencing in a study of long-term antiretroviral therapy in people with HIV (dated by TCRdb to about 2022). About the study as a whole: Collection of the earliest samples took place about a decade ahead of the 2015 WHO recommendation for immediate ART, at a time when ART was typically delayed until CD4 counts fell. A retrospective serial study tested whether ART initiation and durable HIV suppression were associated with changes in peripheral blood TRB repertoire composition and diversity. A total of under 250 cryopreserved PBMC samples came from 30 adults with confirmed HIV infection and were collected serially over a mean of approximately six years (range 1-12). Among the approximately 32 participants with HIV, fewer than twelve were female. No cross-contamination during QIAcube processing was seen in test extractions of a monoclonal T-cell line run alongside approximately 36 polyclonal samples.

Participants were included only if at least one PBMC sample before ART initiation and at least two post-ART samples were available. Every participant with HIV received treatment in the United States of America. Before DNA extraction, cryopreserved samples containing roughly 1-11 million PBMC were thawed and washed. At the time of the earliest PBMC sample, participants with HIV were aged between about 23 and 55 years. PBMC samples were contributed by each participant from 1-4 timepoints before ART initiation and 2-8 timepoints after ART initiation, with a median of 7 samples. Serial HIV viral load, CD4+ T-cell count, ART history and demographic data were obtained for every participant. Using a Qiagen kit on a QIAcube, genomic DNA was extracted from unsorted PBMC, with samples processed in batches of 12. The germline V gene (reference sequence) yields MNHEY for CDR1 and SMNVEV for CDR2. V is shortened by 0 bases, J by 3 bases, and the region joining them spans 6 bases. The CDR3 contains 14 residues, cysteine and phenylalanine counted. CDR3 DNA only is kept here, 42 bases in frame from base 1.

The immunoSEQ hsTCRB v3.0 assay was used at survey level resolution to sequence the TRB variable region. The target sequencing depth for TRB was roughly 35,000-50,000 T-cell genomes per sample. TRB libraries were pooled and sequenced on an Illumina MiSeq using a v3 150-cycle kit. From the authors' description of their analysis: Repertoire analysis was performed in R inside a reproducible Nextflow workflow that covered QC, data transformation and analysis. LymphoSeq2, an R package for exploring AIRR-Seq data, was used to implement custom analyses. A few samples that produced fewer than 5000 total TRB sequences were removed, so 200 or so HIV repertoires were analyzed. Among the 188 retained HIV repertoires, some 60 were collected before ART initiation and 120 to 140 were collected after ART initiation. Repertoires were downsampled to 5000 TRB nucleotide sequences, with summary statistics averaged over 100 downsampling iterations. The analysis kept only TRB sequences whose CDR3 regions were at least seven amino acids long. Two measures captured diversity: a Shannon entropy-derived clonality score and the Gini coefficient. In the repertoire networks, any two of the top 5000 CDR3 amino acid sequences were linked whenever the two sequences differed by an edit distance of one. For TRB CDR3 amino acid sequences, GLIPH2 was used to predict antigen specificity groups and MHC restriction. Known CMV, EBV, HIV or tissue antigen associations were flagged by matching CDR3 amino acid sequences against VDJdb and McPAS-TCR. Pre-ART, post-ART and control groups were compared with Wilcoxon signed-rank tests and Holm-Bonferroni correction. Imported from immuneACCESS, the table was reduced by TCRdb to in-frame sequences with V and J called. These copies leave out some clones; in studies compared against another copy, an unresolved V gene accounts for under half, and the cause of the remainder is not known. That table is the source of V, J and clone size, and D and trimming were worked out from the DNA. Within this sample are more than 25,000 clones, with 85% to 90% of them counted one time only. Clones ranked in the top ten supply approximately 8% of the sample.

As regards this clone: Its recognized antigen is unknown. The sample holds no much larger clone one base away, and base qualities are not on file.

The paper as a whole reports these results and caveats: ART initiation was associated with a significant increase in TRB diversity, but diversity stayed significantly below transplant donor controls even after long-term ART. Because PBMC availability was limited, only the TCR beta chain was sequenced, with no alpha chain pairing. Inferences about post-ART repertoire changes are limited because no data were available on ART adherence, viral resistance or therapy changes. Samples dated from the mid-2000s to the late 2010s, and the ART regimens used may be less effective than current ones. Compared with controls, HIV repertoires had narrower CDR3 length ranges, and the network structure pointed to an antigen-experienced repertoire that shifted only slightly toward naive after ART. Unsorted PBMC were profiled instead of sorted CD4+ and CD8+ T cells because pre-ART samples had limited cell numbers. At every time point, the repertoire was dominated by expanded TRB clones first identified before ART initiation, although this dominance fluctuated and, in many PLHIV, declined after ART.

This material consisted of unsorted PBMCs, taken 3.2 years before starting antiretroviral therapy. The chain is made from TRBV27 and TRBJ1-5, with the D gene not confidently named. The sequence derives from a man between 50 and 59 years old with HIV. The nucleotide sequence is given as TGTGCCAGCAGTTTATCTCGGAACAATCAGCCCCAGCATTTT. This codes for CASSLSRNNQPQHF.